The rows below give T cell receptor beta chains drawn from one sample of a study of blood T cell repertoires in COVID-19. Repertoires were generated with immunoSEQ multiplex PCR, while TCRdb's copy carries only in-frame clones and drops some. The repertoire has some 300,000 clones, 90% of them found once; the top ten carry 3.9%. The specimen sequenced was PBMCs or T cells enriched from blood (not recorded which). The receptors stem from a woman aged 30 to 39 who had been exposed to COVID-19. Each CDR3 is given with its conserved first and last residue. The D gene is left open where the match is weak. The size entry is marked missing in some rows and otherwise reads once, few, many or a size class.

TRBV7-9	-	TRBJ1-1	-	TGTGCCAGCAGCCCCCAGTTTCTTGAGCGGGGAATGGCTTTCTTT	CASSPQFLERGMAFF
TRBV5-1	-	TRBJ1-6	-	TGCGCCAGCGCCGAAGGGAGGGATTCACCCCTCCACTTT	CASAEGRDSPLHF
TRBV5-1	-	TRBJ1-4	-	TGCGCCAGCAGCTTCGCGGGGGGAACCTCTAATGAAAAACTGTTTTTT	CASSFAGGTSNEKLFF
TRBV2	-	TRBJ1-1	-	TGTGCCAGCAGCAAACAGGGTGTCAACACTGAAGCTTTCTTT	CASSKQGVNTEAFF
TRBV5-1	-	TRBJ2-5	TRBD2	TGCGCCAGCAGCTTGGCGGGGGGGCGAGAGCTAGAGACCCAGTACTTC	CASSLAGGRELETQYF
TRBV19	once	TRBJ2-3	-	TGTGCCAGTAGTATATCCGGCAGCGACACAGATACGCAGTATTTT	CASSISGSDTDTQYF
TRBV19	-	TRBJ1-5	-	TGTGCCAGTAGTTTAGGGGCCTGGGGCAATCAGCCCCAGCATTTT	CASSLGAWGNQPQHF
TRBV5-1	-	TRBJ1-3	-	TGCGCCAGCAGCTTGGGAGACAGGTCAGGAAACACCATATATTTT	CASSLGDRSGNTIYF
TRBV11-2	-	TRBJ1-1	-	TGTGCCAGCAGCTTTCAGTACCCCGAGAACACTGAAGCTTTCTTT	CASSFQYPENTEAFF
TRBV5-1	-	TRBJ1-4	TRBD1	TGCGCCAGCAGCCTGGGACAGCCTAATGAAAAACTGTTTTTT	CASSLGQPNEKLFF
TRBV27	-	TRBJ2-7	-	TGTGCCAGCAGTCCCCCCGCCGGGACTGGCTCCTACGAGCAGTACTTC	CASSPPAGTGSYEQYF
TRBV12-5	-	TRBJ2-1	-	TGTGCTAGTGGTTTGGTTCGTGGGGAGAATGAGCAGTTCTTC	CASGLVRGENEQFF
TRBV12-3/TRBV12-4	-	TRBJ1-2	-	TGTGCCAGCAGTTTAGATGGTGGCGGCTACACCTTC	CASSLDGGGYTF
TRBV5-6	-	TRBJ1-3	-	TGTGCCAGCAGCTTGGAGGTCAGGGGAACCATATATTTT	CASSLEVRGTIYF
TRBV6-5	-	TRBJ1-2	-	TGTGCCAGCAGCGACTACGGGAAGGGCCACTATGGCTACACCTTC	CASSDYGKGHYGYTF
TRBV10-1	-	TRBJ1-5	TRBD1	TGCGCCAGCAGTGAAACAGGGGGGGAGTATGGGCCCCAGCATTTT	CASSETGGEYGPQHF
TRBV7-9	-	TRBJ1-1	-	TGTGCCAGCAGCTTACAGGGAGGTGTGGGCTTTTTT	CASSLQGGVGFF
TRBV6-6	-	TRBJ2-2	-	TGTGCCAGCAGTGGACAGAGCACCGGGGAGCTGTTTTTT	CASSGQSTGELFF
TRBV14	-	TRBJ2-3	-	TGTGCCAGCAGCCACCCCAGGGGGGGCACAGATACGCAGTATTTT	CASSHPRGGTDTQYF
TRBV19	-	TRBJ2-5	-	TGTGCCAGTAGTATAGGCATGCGGCAAGAGACCCAGTACTTC	CASSIGMRQETQYF
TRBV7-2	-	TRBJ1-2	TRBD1	TGTGCCAGCAGCTTAGGACAGGGCCCTTATGGCTACACCTTC	CASSLGQGPYGYTF
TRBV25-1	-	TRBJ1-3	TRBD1	TGTGCCAGCAGTGAGACAGGGCGAAACACCATATATTTT	CASSETGRNTIYF
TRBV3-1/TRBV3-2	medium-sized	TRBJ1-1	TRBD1	TGTGCCAGCAGCCACGAACAGGGGGCGGCTGAAGCTTTCTTT	CASSHEQGAAEAFF
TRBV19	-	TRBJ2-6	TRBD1	TGTGCCAGTAGTATTACAGGGGCTGGGGCCAACGTCCTGACTTTC	CASSITGAGANVLTF
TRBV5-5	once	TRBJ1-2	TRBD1	TGTGCCAGCAGCCTCCAGGGGGCAGCTAACTATGGCTACACCTTC	CASSLQGAANYGYTF
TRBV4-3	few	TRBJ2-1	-	TGCGCCAGCAGCCAGGAGACAGGAGTTAATGAGCAGTTCTTC	CASSQETGVNEQFF
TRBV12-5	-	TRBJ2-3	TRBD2	TGTGCTAGTGGTCCAGGACTAGCGGGGGGGATCACAGATACGCAGTATTTT	CASGPGLAGGITDTQYF
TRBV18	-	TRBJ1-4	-	TGTGCCAGCTCCCCAGTCTCATTAACGGCTAATGAAAAACTGTTTTTT	CASSPVSLTANEKLFF
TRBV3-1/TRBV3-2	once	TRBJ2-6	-	TGTGCCAGCAGCCAAGATTGGAGGGAAACTGGGGCCAACGTCCTGACTTTC	CASSQDWRETGANVLTF
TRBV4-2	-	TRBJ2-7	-	TGTGCCAGCAGCCAAGTTAACCGCAGGTTATCCTACGAGCAGTACTTC	CASSQVNRRLSYEQYF
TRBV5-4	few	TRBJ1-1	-	TGTGCCAGCAGCTTGCCAGGGGACACTGAAGCTTTCTTT	CASSLPGDTEAFF
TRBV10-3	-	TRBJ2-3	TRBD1	TGTGCCATCAGTGATCTTGGACAGGGCGCAGATACGCAGTATTTT	CAISDLGQGADTQYF
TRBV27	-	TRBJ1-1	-	TGTGCCAGCAGTTCAAATTGGGGGGGGATGAACACTGAAGCTTTCTTT	CASSSNWGGMNTEAFF
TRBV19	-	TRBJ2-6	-	TGTGCCAGTAGTATCTCGGGGGCCAACGTCCTGACTTTC	CASSISGANVLTF
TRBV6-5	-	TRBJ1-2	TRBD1	TGTGCCAGCAGGGAGAGGACAGGGACTTCCTATGGCTACACCTTC	CASRERTGTSYGYTF
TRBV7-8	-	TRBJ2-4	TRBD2	TGTGCCAGCAGCCTACTGACTAGCGGGGCCAAAAACATTCAGTACTTC	CASSLLTSGAKNIQYF
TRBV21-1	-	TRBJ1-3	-	TGTGCCAGCAGCCTACAGGGGACCTCTGGAAACACCATATATTTT	CASSLQGTSGNTIYF
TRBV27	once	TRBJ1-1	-	TGTGCCAGCAGTTTCCAACAGGGTGGAACTGAAGCTTTCTTT	CASSFQQGGTEAFF
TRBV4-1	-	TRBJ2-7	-	TGCGCCAGCAGCCAAGAGGGCAGGGTGGACTACGAGCAGTACTTC	CASSQEGRVDYEQYF
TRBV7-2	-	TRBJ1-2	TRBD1	TGTGCCAGCAGCTATGACACCTCGGGACAGGGATTTGGCTACACCTTC	CASSYDTSGQGFGYTF
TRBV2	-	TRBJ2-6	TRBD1	TGTGCCAGCATGAGGGGGCCTGGGGCCAACGTCCTGACTTTC	CASMRGPGANVLTF
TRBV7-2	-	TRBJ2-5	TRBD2	TGTGCCAGCAGCTTAGGATTCCGACTAGCGGGGGGGAAAGAGACCCAGTACTTC	CASSLGFRLAGGKETQYF
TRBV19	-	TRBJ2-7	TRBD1	TGTGCCAGCTACCGCGGGACAGGGATCGACGAGCAGTACTTC	CASYRGTGIDEQYF
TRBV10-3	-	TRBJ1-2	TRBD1	TGTGCCATCAGCCCGGGACCTTCGGACAGGGGATATGGCTACACCTTC	CAISPGPSDRGYGYTF